Listed here are 32 T cell receptor beta chains from one sample, sequenced in a study of T cell changes during pregnancy in multiple sclerosis. The data were produced by immunoSEQ multiplex PCR, yet TCRdb's version contains in-frame clones alone and is incomplete. Altogether some 80,000 clones are present, roughly nine tenths being singletons, with the ten largest covering roughly 2.5%. The sample here was peripheral blood, taken in the first trimester of pregnancy. All receptors come from a female donor with multiple sclerosis, enrolled in a pregnancy study.

CDR3 region: CASSLERGNEQFF. The CDR3 bases are TGTGCCAGCAGCTTAGAACGGGGAAATGAGCAGTTCTTC. The chain couples TRBV7-9 to TRBJ2-1; D perhaps matches TRBD2 (5 bases). Germline-derived CDR1 and CDR2 are SEHNR and FQNEAQ (reference sequence). The CDR3 has 13 residues. Trimming shortened V by 1 base and J by 7 bases, and 8 bases separated the two germline ends.

As DNA, the CDR3 is TGCGCCAGCAGCCAAGACTACGGGGGGACAGATACGCAGTATTTT. Protein: CASSQDYGGTDTQYF. The gene calls are TRBV4-3 and TRBJ2-3; 7 bases align to TRBD2. The CDR3 contains 15 residues. With V trimmed by 0 bases and J by 3 bases, 3 bases remained unmatched. CDR1 LGHNA and CDR2 YSLEER come from the germline V gene.

The chain combines TRBV6-5 with TRBJ2-3, with 9 bases lining up with TRBD2. The CDR3 covers 15 residues. The junction had 2 bases not matched to a gene; V was cut back by 2 bases and J by 2 bases. The germline CDR1 and CDR2 sequences are MNHEY and SVGAGI. CDR3 in DNA: TGTGCCAGCAGTTACCGACTAGCGGACACAGATACGCAGTATTTT. It translates to CASSYRLADTDTQYF.

The genes are TRBV27 and TRBJ2-3; 8 nucleotides align to TRBD2. The germline V gene has CDR1 MNHEY and CDR2 SMNVEV (reference sequence). The CDR3 extends over 16 amino acids. V trimming: 9 bases; J trimming: 5 bases; junction bases outside the gene matches: 16. CDR3 nucleotide sequence: TGTGCCAGAACCTGGAGGTGCCCGGGGGGGGTAGATACGCAGTATTTT. Its protein product is CARTWRCPGGVDTQYF.

This rearrangement joins TRBV27 to TRBJ2-3, with 11 bases fitting TRBD2. V was clipped by 8 bases and J by 0 bases; unmatched bases: 10. The CDR3 contains 17 residues. Germline CDR1 is MNHEY and CDR2 is SMNVEV (reference sequence). The CDR3 nucleotides read TGTGCCAGCGGTGGGGGGGGACTAGCGGACAGCACAGATACGCAGTATTTT. Its protein is CASGGGGLADSTDTQYF.

The chain uses TRBV6-5 and TRBJ2-2, with 9 bases aligning to TRBD1. CDR3 length equals 16 residues. The V and J ends lost 4 bases and 2 bases, in that order; junction bases with no gene match: 5. The germline V gene encodes CDR1 MNHEY and CDR2 SVGAGI. CDR3 sequence: CASSSAGQGNTGELFF. DNA for the CDR3: TGTGCCAGCAGTTCCGCGGGACAGGGTAACACCGGGGAGCTGTTTTTT.

CDR3 in DNA: TGTGCCAGCAGGGGGACAGGTTCACCGTACGAGCAGTACTTC. Residues: CASRGTGSPYEQYF. V usage is TRBV6-5 and J usage is TRBJ2-7; TRBD1 matches 8 bases. The V segment lost 6 bases and the J segment 4 bases; nucleotides outside the gene matches: 8. The CDR3 runs to 14 residues. From germline, CDR1 is MNHEY and CDR2 SVGAGI.

The rearrangement joins TRBV15 to TRBJ2-1; 7 bases match TRBD2. The CDR3 covers 17 residues. The germline V gene encodes CDR1 LNHNV and CDR2 YYDKDF (reference sequence). With 0 bases clipped from V and 5 bases from J, the junction kept 10 bases outside the gene matches. CDR3 loop: CATSRDVGAGVHNEQFF. The CDR3 DNA is TGTGCCACCAGCAGAGATGTTGGGGCGGGAGTACACAATGAGCAGTTCTTC.

The J gene is TRBJ2-5, the V gene TRBV19, with D maybe TRBD1 (6 bases). V lost 5 bases, J lost 2 bases, and 9 bases lay in between. The CDR3 spans 13 residues. The germline V gene has CDR1 LNHDA and CDR2 SQIVND (reference sequence). Here the CDR3 DNA reads TGTGCCAGTAGTGACAGGATTCAAGAGACCCAGTACTTC. This codes for CASSDRIQETQYF.

The rearrangement uses TRBV5-1 and TRBJ2-3; TRBD2 matches 9 bases. This CDR3 spans 18 amino acids. The trim removed 0 bases at V and 6 bases at J, leaving 14 bases unmatched. Germline V gene lookup returns CDR1 SGHRS and CDR2 YFSETQ. CDR3 nucleotides: TGCGCCAGCAGCTTGGGCGTAGCGTCTAGCGGGATGGGGGATACGCAGTATTTT. This gives the protein CASSLGVASSGMGDTQYF. The full variable domain, rest sourced from reference TRBV5-1 and TRBJ2-3, is KAGVTQTPRYLIKTRGQQVTLSCSPISGHRSVSWYQQTPGQGLQFLFEYFSETQRNKGNFPGRFSGRQFSNSRSEMNVSTLELGDSALYLCASSLGVASSGMGDTQYFGPGTRLTVL.

The chain carries TRBV30 and TRBJ2-1; 8 bases map to TRBD1. Losses at the gene ends were 3 bases for V and 0 bases for J; bases not matched to a gene: 1. The CDR3 extends over 14 amino acids. Germline CDR1 GTSNPN, CDR2 SVGIG (reference sequence). Written as DNA, the CDR3 is TGTGCCTGGAGAGACAGGGGCTCCTACAATGAGCAGTTCTTC. Protein sequence: CAWRDRGSYNEQFF.

The CDR3 DNA reads as TGCGCCAGCAGCCAAGATCATCATACGAGCTCCTACGAGCAGTACTTC. Amino acids: CASSQDHHTSSYEQYF. The chain combines TRBV4-3 with TRBJ2-7; D gene ambiguous. The CDR3 contains 16 residues. Germline CDR1 LGHNA, CDR2 YSLEER. With 0 bases removed from V and 0 bases from J, the gap between germline ends came to 12 bases.

The V gene is TRBV2, the J gene TRBJ2-3; 10 bases line up with TRBD2. Germline V gene sequence: CDR1 SNHLY, CDR2 FYNNEI. This CDR3 region has 14 residues. The junction had 4 bases not matched to a gene; V was cut back by 5 bases and J by 5 bases. The CDR3 DNA reads as TGTGCCAGCAGTCTAGCGGGAGTCGTAGATACGCAGTATTTT. Translation gives CASSLAGVVDTQYF.

For the CDR3, the DNA is TGCGCCAGCAGCCAAGATAACAGGGGAATTGGCGAGCAGTACTTC. Its protein is CASSQDNRGIGEQYF. V gene TRBV4-1 combines with J gene TRBJ2-7; the match to TRBD1 covers 7 bases. The V gene end was trimmed by 0 bases and the J gene end by 6 bases; junction bases not matched to a gene: 8. Germline lookup yields CDR1 MGHRA and CDR2 YSYEKL. The CDR3 totals 15 residues.

This clone was seen a single time. The chain has TRBV7-8 and TRBJ2-6, with D maybe TRBD1 (6 bases). The V end was cut by 2 bases, the J end by 9 bases, with 14 bases between. The CDR3 has 15 amino acids. Looked up from germline, CDR1 is SGHVS and CDR2 is FQNEAQ. For the CDR3, the DNA is TGTGCCAGCAGCTTACGTACGGACAGCAGCAACGTCCTGACTTTC. Protein product: CASSLRTDSSNVLTF.

The V and J genes are TRBV5-6 and TRBJ2-7; 10 bases are a match to TRBD1. The trim removed 0 bases at V and 7 bases at J, leaving 16 bases unmatched. Germline V gene lookup returns CDR1 SGHDT and CDR2 YYEEEE. CDR3 length equals 18 residues. The CDR3 DNA follows: TGTGCCAGCAGCTTGGGAGGAGGACTTGACAGGGGGCTAGGGGAGCAGTACTTC. This gives the protein CASSLGGGLDRGLGEQYF.

CDR3 coding DNA: TGTGCCAGCACCGATTGGGGCAGGGGGATGGAGACCGGGGAGCTGTTTTTT. It specifies CASTDWGRGMETGELFF. The chain recombines TRBV27 with TRBJ2-2; 7 bases are shared with TRBD1. The CDR3 runs to 17 residues. Looked up from germline, CDR1 is MNHEY and CDR2 is SMNVEV (reference sequence). V gave up 7 bases and J gave up 5 bases; unmatched junction bases: 16.

The chain recombines TRBV5-4 with TRBJ1-2; D possibly corresponds to TRBD1 (5 bases). The CDR3 has 15 residues. Trimming removed 0 bases at V and 3 bases at J, with 12 bases between. Per the germline V gene, CDR1 is SGHNT and CDR2 is YYREEE (reference sequence). CDR3 amino acids: CASSLEAGWDYGYTF. CDR3 nucleotides: TGTGCCAGCAGCTTGGAGGCAGGGTGGGACTATGGCTACACCTTC.

The chain is built from TRBV5-1 and TRBJ2-7; D is perhaps TRBD1 (5 bases). There are 14 residues in the CDR3. The V end was cut by 3 bases, the J end by 0 bases, with 10 bases between. The germline V gene encodes CDR1 SGHRS and CDR2 YFSETQ. CDR3 sequence: CASSSVTDSYEQYF. DNA for the CDR3: TGCGCCAGCAGCTCTGTGACAGACTCCTACGAGCAGTACTTC.

The chain links TRBV7-8 to TRBJ1-6; possibly TRBD1 for D (5 bases). Trimming cost V 1 base and J 7 bases, with 14 bases left between them. Looked up from germline, CDR1 is SGHVS and CDR2 is FQNEAQ. This CDR3 is 16 amino acids long. CDR3 bases: TGTGCCAGCAGCTTAGAGCCCAGGGACTTGAATTCACCCCTCCACTTT. Residues: CASSLEPRDLNSPLHF.

The chain couples TRBV6-5 to TRBJ1-1; a weak D match, TRBD1 (6 bases). From germline, CDR1 is MNHEY and CDR2 SVGAGI. Trimming stripped 8 bases from V and 1 base from J, with 14 bases between. The CDR3 is 14 amino acids. The CDR3 protein is CASSSGAQNTEAFF. CDR3 sequence (DNA): TGTGCCAGCTCCTCAGGGGCCCAGAACACTGAAGCTTTCTTT.

The V and J genes are TRBV7-9 and TRBJ2-1, with D unresolved. The CDR3 runs to 12 residues. Trimming removed 3 bases at V and 5 bases at J, with 5 bases between. Germline values: CDR1 SEHNR, CDR2 FQNEAQ (reference sequence). The CDR3 here is CASSLLHNEQFF. DNA of the CDR3: TGTGCCAGCAGCTTGCTACACAATGAGCAGTTCTTC.

V usage is TRBV25-1 and J usage is TRBJ2-5, with 10 nucleotides matching TRBD2. From germline, CDR1 is MGHDK and CDR2 SYGVNS. V lost 2 bases, J lost 2 bases, and 2 bases stayed unmatched. The CDR3 runs to 15 residues. CDR3 DNA: TGTGCCAGCAGTGAAGAGCGGGGGGGGCAAGAGACCCAGTACTTC. As protein: CASSEERGGQETQYF.

This clone turned up a few times. This chain connects TRBV29-1 to TRBJ1-1, with D possibly being TRBD1 (6 bases). The CDR3 is 11 residues long. The germline gives CDR1 SQVTM, CDR2 ANQGSEA. V lost 6 bases and J lost 4, with 9 bases in between. The CDR3 DNA sequence: TGCAGCGTCCAACAGGGCACTGAAGCTTTCTTT. This encodes CSVQQGTEAFF.

The table lists this clone with a count of one. The gene calls are TRBV28 and TRBJ2-7; 10 nucleotides align to TRBD1. Germline CDR1 and CDR2: MDHEN and SYDVKM. J was trimmed by 1 base and V by 7 bases; bases with no gene match: 10. The length of the CDR3 is 16 residues. CDR3 sequence: CASKPTGTGVSYEQYF. In DNA, the CDR3 is TGTGCCAGCAAGCCGACCGGGACAGGGGTTTCCTACGAGCAGTACTTC. The whole variable domain, remainder taken from reference TRBV28 and TRBJ2-7, is DVKVTQSSRYLVKRTGEKVFLECVQDMDHENMFWYRQDPGLGLRLIYFSYDVKMKEKGDIPEGYSVSREKKERFSLILESASTNQTSMYLCASKPTGTGVSYEQYFGPGTRLTVT.

The rearrangement joins TRBV13 to TRBJ2-1; TRBD2 is a possible D gene (5 bases). Germline loops: CDR1 PRHDT, CDR2 FYEKMQ (reference sequence). CDR3 length: 16 residues. Trimming stripped 4 bases from V and 5 bases from J, with 18 bases between. The CDR3: CASSSVTLVPNNEQFF. The CDR3 DNA reads as TGTGCCAGCAGCTCCGTCACACTAGTCCCGAACAATGAGCAGTTCTTC. The whole variable domain, remainder taken from reference TRBV13 and TRBJ2-1, is AAGVIQSPRHLIKEKRETATLKCYPIPRHDTVYWYQQGPGQDPQFLISFYEKMQSDKGSIPDRFSAQQFSDYHSELNMSSLELGDSALYFCASSSVTLVPNNEQFFGPGTRLTVL.

The J gene is TRBJ1-3, the V gene TRBV4-2; no definite D call. Germline CDR1 is LGHNA and CDR2 is YNFKEQ. The CDR3 is made up of 15 amino acids. The V and J ends lost 0 bases and 2 bases respectively, with 8 bases between them. The CDR3 DNA follows: TGTGCCAGCAGCCAAGACCGAGCGACTGGAAACACCATATATTTT. This encodes CASSQDRATGNTIYF.

V is TRBV10-3 and J is TRBJ2-3, with no clear D. Trimming pared 6 bases from V and 3 bases from J, leaving 4 bases between. This CDR3 is 11 amino acids long. The V gene's germline CDR1 is ENHRY and CDR2 SYGVKD. The CDR3 region is CAISGTDTQYF. DNA of the CDR3: TGTGCCATCAGCGGGACAGATACGCAGTATTTT.

This clone was seen more than once but under ten times. The chain is built from TRBV14 and TRBJ2-7; weak D call: TRBD2 (6 bases). CDR1 SGHDN and CDR2 FVKESK come from the germline V gene. The V end was cut by 1 base, the J end by 4 bases, with 20 bases between. This CDR3 spans 17 amino acids. CDR3 loop: CASSQGVGSGIVYEQYF. The CDR3 coding sequence is TGTGCCAGCAGCCAAGGAGTCGGTAGCGGAATCGTTTACGAGCAGTACTTC. The full variable domain, in which reference TRBV14 and TRBJ2-7 provide the parts outside the CDR3, is EAGVTQFPSHSVIEKGQTVTLRCDPISGHDNLYWYRRVMGKEIKFLLHFVKESKQDESGMPNNRFLAERTGGTYSTLKVQPAELEDSGVYFCASSQGVGSGIVYEQYFGPGTRLTVT.

This chain connects TRBV6-1 to TRBJ2-7, with 7 bases matching TRBD2. Per the germline V gene, CDR1 is MNHNS and CDR2 is SASEGT. With V trimmed by 8 bases and J by 12 bases, 13 bases remained unmatched. This CDR3 spans 12 amino acids. The DNA for the CDR3 is TGTGCCAGCGAGCAGCGGGATATTAGTCCGTACTTC. Protein product: CASEQRDISPYF.

CDR3 DNA: TGTGCCAGCAGCTTGGAGCAAGCCGAGCAGTACTTC. Its protein is CASSLEQAEQYF. The rearrangement uses TRBV5-5 and TRBJ2-7, with unresolved D. CDR3 size: 12 residues. Germline V gene data show CDR1 as SGHKS and CDR2 as YYEKEE (reference sequence). V was cut by 0 bases and J by 6 bases, with 7 bases left in between.

This sequence joins TRBV29-1 and TRBJ2-7; TRBD1 might be the D (6 bases). Germline V CDR1 and CDR2: SQVTM, ANQGSEA. The ends were cut back, 4 bases at V and 5 bases at J, with 9 bases in the middle. The CDR3 runs to 11 residues. CDR3 sequence reads: CSVGSGDEQYF. The CDR3 coding sequence is TGCAGCGTTGGGTCAGGGGACGAGCAGTACTTC.